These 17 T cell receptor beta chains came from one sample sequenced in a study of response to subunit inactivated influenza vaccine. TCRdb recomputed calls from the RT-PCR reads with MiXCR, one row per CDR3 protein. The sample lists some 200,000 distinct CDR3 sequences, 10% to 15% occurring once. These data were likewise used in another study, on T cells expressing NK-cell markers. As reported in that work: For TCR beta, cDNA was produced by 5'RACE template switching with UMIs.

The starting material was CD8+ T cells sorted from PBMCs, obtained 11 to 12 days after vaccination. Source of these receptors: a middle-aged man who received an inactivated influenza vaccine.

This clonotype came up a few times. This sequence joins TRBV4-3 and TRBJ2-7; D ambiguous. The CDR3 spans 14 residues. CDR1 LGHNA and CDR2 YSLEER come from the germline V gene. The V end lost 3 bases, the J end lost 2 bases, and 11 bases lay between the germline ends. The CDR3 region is CASSHHIGPYEQYF. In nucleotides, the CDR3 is TGCGCCAGCAGCCACCATATCGGACCCTACGAGCAGTACTTC.

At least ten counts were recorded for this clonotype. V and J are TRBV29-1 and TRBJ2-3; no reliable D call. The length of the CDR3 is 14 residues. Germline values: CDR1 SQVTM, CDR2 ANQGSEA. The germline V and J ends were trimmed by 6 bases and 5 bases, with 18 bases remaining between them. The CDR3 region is CSVWTPGGVDTQYF. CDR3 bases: TGCAGCGTGTGGACGCCGGGTGGAGTAGATACGCAGTATTTT.

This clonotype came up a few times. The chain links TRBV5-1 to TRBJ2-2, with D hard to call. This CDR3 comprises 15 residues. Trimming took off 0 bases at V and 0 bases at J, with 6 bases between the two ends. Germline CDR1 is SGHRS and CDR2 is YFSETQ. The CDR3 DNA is TGCGCCAGCAGCTTGGGTGTAACGAACACCGGGGAGCTGTTTTTT. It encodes CASSLGVTNTGELFF.

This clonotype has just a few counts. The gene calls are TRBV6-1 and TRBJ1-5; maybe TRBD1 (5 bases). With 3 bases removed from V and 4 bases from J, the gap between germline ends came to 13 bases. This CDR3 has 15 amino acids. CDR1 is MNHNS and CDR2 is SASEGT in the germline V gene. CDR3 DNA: TGTGCCAGCAGTGAGGTACAGGCGGGAAATCAGCCCCAGCATTTT. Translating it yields CASSEVQAGNQPQHF.

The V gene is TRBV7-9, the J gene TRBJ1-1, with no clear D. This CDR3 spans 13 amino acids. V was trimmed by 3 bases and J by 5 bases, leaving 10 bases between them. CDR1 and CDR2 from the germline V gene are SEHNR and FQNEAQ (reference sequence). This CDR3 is CASSFQSGTEAFF. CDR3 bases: TGTGCCAGCAGCTTCCAAAGCGGTACTGAAGCTTTCTTT.

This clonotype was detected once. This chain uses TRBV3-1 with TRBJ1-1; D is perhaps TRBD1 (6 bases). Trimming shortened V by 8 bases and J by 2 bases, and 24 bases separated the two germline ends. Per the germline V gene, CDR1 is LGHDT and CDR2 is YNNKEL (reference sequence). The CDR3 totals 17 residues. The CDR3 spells CASCYLIPGTLNTEAFF. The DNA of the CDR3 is TGTGCCAGCTGCTACCTTATTCCCGGGACACTTAACACTGAAGCTTTCTTT. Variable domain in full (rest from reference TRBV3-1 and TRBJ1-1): DTAVSQTPKYLVTQMGNDKSIKCEQNLGHDTMYWYKQDSKKFLKIMFSYNNKELIINETVPNRFSPKSPDKAHLNLHINSLELGDSAVYFCASCYLIPGTLNTEAFFGQGTRLTVV.

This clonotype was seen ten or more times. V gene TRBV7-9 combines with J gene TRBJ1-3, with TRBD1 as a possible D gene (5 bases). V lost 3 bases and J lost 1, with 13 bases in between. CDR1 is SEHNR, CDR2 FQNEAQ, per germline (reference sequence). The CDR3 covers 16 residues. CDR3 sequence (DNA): TGTGCCAGCAGCTTGGAGACCTCAGGGTCTGGAAACACCATATATTTT. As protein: CASSLETSGSGNTIYF.

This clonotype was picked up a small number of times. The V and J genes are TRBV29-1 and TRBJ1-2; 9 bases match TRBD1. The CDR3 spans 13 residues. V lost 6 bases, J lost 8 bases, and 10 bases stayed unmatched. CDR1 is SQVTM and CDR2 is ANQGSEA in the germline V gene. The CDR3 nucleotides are TGCAGCGTCGCCGGGACAGGGACGCGAGGCTACACCTTC. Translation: CSVAGTGTRGYTF.

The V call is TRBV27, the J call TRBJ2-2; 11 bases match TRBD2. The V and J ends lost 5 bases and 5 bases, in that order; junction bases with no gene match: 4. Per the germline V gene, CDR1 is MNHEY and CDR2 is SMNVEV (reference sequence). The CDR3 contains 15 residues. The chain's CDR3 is CASSVRTSGTGELFF. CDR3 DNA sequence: TGTGCCAGCAGTGTCCGGACTAGCGGGACCGGGGAGCTGTTTTTT.

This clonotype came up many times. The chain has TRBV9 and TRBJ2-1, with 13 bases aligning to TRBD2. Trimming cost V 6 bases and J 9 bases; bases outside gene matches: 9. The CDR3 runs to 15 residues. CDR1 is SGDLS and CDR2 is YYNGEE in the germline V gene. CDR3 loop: CASTDTSGGAGEQFF. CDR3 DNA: TGTGCCAGCACGGATACTAGCGGGGGGGCCGGTGAGCAGTTCTTC. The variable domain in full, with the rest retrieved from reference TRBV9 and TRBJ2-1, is DSGVTQTPKHLITATGQRVTLRCSPRSGDLSVYWYQQSLDQGLQFLIQYYNGEERAKGNILERFSAQQFPDLHSELNLSSLELGDSALYFCASTDTSGGAGEQFFGPGTRLTVL.

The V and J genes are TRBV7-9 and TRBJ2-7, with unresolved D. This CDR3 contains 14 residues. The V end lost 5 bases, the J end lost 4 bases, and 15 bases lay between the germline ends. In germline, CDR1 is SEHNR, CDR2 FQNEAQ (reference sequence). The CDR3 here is CASSPPAGDYEQYF. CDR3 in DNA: TGTGCCAGCAGCCCCCCGGCTGGAGATTACGAGCAGTACTTC.

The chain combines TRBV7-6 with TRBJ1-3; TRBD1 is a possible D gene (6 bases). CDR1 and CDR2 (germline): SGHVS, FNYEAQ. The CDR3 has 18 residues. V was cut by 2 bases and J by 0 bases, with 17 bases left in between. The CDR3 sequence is CASSLHPTGLSSGNTIYF. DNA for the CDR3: TGTGCCAGCAGCTTACACCCGACAGGACTGAGCTCTGGAAACACCATATATTTT. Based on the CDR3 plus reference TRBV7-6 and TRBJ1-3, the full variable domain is GAGVSQSPRYKVTKRGQDVALRCDPISGHVSLYWYRQALGQGPEFLTYFNYEAQQDKSGLPNDRFSAERPEGSISTLTIQRTEQRDSAMYRCASSLHPTGLSSGNTIYFGEGSWLTVV.

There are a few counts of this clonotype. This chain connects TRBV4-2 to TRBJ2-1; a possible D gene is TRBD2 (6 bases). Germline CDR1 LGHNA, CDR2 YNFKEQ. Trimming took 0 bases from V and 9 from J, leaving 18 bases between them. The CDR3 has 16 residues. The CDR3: CASSQEVGWGDREQFF. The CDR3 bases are TGTGCCAGCAGCCAAGAAGTTGGTTGGGGGGATCGTGAGCAGTTCTTC.

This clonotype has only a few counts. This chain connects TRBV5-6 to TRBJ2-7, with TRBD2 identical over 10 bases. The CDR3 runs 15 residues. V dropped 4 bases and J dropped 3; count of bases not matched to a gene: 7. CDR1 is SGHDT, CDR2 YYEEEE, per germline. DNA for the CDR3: TGTGCCAGCAGCCTAGGGACTAGCGATCTCTACGAGCAGTACTTC. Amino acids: CASSLGTSDLYEQYF.

In DNA, the CDR3 is TGTGCCAGCAGTCCACTAGGCAACAATGAGCAGTTCTTC. It yields the protein CASSPLGNNEQFF. The genes are TRBV6-1 and TRBJ2-1, with a tentative D call TRBD2 (5 bases). The CDR3 loop spans 13 amino acids. Germline V CDR1 and CDR2: MNHNS, SASEGT. Trimming took off 5 bases at V and 5 bases at J, with 10 bases between the two ends.

This chain's CDR3 is CSVASGSTYEQYF. The CDR3 DNA reads TGCAGCGTTGCAAGCGGGTCGACCTACGAGCAGTACTTC. The chain combines TRBV29-1 with TRBJ2-7; D is possibly TRBD2 (6 bases). Germline-derived CDR1 and CDR2 are SQVTM and ANQGSEA. The CDR3 consists of 13 residues. Trimming pared 4 bases from V and 2 bases from J, leaving 12 bases between.

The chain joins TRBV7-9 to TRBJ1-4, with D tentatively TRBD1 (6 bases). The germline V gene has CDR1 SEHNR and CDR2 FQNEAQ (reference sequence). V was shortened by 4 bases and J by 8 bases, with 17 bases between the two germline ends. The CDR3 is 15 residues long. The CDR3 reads CASSSTIGGLEKLFF. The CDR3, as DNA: TGTGCCAGCAGCTCAACTATCGGGGGCCTAGAAAAACTGTTTTTT.